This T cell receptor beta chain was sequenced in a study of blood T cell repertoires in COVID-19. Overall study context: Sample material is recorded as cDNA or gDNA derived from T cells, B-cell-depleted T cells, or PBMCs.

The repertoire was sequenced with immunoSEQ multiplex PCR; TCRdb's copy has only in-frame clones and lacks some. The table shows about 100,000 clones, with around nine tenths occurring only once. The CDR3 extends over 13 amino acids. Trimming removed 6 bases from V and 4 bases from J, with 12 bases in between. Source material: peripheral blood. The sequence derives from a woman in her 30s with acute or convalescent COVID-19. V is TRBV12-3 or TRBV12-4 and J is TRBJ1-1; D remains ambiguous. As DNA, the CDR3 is TGTGCCAGCAGACCAACGCAACTCACTGAAGCTTTCTTT. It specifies CASRPTQLTEAFF.